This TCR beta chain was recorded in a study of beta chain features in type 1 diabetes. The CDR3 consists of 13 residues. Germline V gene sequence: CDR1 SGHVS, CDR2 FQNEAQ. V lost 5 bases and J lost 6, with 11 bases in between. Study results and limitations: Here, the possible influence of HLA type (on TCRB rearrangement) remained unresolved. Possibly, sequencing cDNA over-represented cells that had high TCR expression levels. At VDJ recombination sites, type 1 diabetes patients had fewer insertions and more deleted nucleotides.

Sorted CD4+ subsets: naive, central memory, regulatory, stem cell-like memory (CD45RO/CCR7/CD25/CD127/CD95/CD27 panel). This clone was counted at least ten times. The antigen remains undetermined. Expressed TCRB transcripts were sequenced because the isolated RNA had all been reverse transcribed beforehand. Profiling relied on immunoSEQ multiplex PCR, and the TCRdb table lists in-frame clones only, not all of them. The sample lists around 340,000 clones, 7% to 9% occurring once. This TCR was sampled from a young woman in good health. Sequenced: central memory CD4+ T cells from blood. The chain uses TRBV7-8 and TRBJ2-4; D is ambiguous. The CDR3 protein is CASSVSLRNIQYF. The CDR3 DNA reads TGTGCCAGCAGCGTTAGCCTCCGAAACATTCAGTACTTC.